The source of this TCR beta chain is a study of blood T cell repertoires in COVID-19. Study-wide context: The origin of the acute and convalescent COVID-19 samples was the United States, Italy and Spain. The cDNA or gDNA used as material had been derived from T cells, B-cell-depleted T cells, or PBMCs.

Original processing notes: Counts of nucleated cells, estimated from reference gene primer amplification, were obtained. TCRdb's table, derived via immunoSEQ multiplex PCR, lists solely in-frame clones and lacks some. V and J calls and clone size are as listed in that table; D and trimming were resolved from the DNA. The sample includes fewer than 350,000 clones, 80% to 90% of them seen just once. The CDR3 covers 13 residues. The germline gives CDR1 SGHTA, CDR2 FQGNSA. Trimming left V 4 bases short and J 15 bases short, with 19 bases between. The clonotype was recovered from a woman in her 50s who had recovered from COVID-19. The chain uses TRBV7-2 and TRBJ2-1, with D perhaps TRBD2 (5 bases). What was sequenced was peripheral blood. Here the CDR3 reads CASSSTKVGVRFF. In DNA form, the CDR3 reads TGTGCCAGCAGCTCAACCAAAGTCGGGGTCAGGTTCTTC.